This is a list of T cell receptor beta chains from one sample in a study of T cell changes during pregnancy in multiple sclerosis. Profiling relied on immunoSEQ multiplex PCR, and the TCRdb table lists in-frame clones only, not all of them. The sample yields more than 80,000 clones, approximately 90% seen once. This specimen was peripheral blood, taken after pregnancy. The origin of the receptors is a female donor with multiple sclerosis, enrolled in a pregnancy study. Each CDR3 is given with its conserved first and last residue. The order of the fields is J gene, V gene, clone size, D gene, CDR3 DNA, CDR3 protein. D genes are given only for firm matches. Some rows have no size entry. The others give once, few or many, or a class for an expanded clone.

TRBJ2-7 | TRBV7-2 | . | . | TGTGCCAGCAGCTTTGCTGGGCCCATCCTCTACGAGCAGTACTTC | CASSFAGPILYEQYF
TRBJ2-7 | TRBV19 | . | TRBD1 | TGTGCCAGTAGTATAACAGGGGGAGGCGAGCAGTACTTC | CASSITGGGEQYF
TRBJ1-1 | TRBV11-2 | . | TRBD1 | TGTGCCAGCAGCTTAGGCCCGGGACAGGGAGGCACTGAAGCTTTCTTT | CASSLGPGQGGTEAFF
TRBJ1-1 | TRBV10-3 | . | . | TGTGCCATCAGCCGAAGAGGAGATTCCAACACTGAAGCTTTCTTT | CAISRRGDSNTEAFF
TRBJ1-4 | TRBV28 | . | TRBD1 | TGTGCCAGCAGTTTCCCTGCGACAGGGTGGGATGAAAAACTGTTTTTT | CASSFPATGWDEKLFF
TRBJ2-7 | TRBV19 | . | . | TGTGCCAGTAGTATAGACGGGCGGGGCGCCACCTACGAGCAGTACTTC | CASSIDGRGATYEQYF
TRBJ1-6 | TRBV9 | once | . | TGTGCCAGCAGCGTAGGTGCGGGTCGGAATTCACCCCTCCACTTT | CASSVGAGRNSPLHF
TRBJ2-1 | TRBV29-1 | . | . | TGCAGCGTCGGACCAGAGGGGTTCTTC | CSVGPEGFF
TRBJ1-2 | TRBV5-6 | . | . | TGTGCCAGTAGGATGGCAGGGCTTAGCTATGGCTACACCTTC | CASRMAGLSYGYTF
TRBJ1-1 | TRBV5-4 | . | . | TGTGCCAGCAGCTCAACTACCGGGAGGTACACTGAAGCTTTCTTT | CASSSTTGRYTEAFF
TRBJ2-1 | TRBV9 | . | TRBD2 | TGTGCCAGCACCACGGGGGGGGCCTCCTACAATGAGCAGTTCTTC | CASTTGGASYNEQFF
TRBJ2-3 | TRBV7-6 | once | TRBD2 | TGTGCCAGCAGCTTAGCCACTAGCGGGAGTATAGATACGCAGTATTTT | CASSLATSGSIDTQYF
TRBJ1-1 | TRBV19 | . | . | TGTGCCAGTAGTATGATAGGGGTTACTGAAGCTTTCTTT | CASSMIGVTEAFF
TRBJ1-2 | TRBV27 | . | TRBD1 | TGTGCCAGCAGTGTAGGGACAGGGGGGGACTATGGCTACACCTTC | CASSVGTGGDYGYTF
TRBJ2-3 | TRBV7-8 | . | . | TGTGCCAGCAGCTTACGTGTACTCGGCACAGATACGCAGTATTTT | CASSLRVLGTDTQYF
TRBJ2-2 | TRBV21-1 | . | . | TGTGCCAGCAGTGAGCGGGTAAACACCGGGGAGCTGTTTTTT | CASSERVNTGELFF
TRBJ2-5 | TRBV9 | . | TRBD1 | TGTGCCAGCAGCGTAGAGGGGACAGGGGGCCCGGAGACCCAGTACTTC | CASSVEGTGGPETQYF
TRBJ2-1 | TRBV7-9 | . | TRBD2 | TGTGCCAGCAGCGCTAGCGGGTTTCACAATGAGCAGTTCTTC | CASSASGFHNEQFF